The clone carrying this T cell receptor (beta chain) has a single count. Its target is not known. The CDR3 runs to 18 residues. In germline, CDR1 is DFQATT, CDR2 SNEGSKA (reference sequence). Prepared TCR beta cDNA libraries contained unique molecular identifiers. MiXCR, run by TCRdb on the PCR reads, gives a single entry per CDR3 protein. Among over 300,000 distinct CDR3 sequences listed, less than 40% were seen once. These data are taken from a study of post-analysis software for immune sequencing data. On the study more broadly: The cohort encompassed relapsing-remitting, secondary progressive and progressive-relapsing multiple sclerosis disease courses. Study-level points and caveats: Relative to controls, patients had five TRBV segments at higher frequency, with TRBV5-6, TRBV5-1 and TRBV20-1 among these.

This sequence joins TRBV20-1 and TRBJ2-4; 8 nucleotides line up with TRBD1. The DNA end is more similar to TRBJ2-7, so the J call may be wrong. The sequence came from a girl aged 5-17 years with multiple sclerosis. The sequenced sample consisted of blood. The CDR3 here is CSASRYQGALPPYYEQYF. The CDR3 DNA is TGCAGTGCCAGCCGGTACCAGGGGGCGCTTCCACCTTACTACGAGCAGTACTTC.